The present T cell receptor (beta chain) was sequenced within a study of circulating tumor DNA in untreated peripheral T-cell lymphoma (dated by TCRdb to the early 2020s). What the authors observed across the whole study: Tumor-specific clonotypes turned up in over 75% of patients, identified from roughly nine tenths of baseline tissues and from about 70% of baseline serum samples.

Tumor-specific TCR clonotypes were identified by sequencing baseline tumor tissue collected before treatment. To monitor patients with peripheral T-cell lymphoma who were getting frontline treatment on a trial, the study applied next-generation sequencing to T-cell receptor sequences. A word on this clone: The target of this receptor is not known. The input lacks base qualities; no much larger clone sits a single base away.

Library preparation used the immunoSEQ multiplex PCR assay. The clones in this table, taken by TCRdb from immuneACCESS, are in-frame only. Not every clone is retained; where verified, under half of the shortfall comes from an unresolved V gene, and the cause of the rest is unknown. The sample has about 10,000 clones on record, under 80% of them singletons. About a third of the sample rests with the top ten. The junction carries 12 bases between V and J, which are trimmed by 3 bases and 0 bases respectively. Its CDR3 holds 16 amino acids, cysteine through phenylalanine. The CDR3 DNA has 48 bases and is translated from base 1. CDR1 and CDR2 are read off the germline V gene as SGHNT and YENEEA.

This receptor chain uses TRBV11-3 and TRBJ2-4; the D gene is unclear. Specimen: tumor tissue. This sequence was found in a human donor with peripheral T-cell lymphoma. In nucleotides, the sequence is TGTGCCAGCAGCTTGGCCCGCAGGCTAGCCAAAAACATTCAGTACTTC. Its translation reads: CASSLARRLAKNIQYF.